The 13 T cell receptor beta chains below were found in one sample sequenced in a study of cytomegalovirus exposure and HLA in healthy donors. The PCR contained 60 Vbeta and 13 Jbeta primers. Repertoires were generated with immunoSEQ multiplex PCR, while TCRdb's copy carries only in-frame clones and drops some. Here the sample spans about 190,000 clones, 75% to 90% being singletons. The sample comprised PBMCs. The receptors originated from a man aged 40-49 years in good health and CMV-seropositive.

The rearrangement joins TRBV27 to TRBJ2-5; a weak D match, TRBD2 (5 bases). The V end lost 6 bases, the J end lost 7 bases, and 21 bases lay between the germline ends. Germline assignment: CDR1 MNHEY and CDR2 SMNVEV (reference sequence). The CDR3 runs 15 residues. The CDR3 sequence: CASSPGTGSRLTQYF. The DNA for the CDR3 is TGTGCCAGCAGCCCGGGCACGGGGAGCAGATTGACCCAGTACTTC.

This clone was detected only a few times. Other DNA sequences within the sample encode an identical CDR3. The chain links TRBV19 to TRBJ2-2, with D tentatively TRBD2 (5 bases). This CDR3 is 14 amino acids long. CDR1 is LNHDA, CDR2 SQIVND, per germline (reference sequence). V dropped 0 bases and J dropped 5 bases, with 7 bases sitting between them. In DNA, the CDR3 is TGTGCCAGTAGTATAGAAAGAGGGACCGGGGAGCTGTTTTTT. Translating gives CASSIERGTGELFF.

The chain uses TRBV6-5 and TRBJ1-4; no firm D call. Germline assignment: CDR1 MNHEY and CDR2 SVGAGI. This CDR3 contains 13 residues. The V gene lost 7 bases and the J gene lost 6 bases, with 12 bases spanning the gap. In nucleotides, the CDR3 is TGTGCCAGCACTCCCACTCGCTATGAAAAACTGTTTTTT. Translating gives CASTPTRYEKLFF.

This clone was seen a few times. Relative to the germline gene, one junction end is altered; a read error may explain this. CDR3 bases: TGTGCTAGCAGCCCAGGGGGTAGGCAAGAGACCCAGTACTTC. Its protein product is CASSPGGRQETQYF. The V gene is TRBV7-7, the J gene TRBJ2-5; 7 bases line up with TRBD1. Germline lookup yields CDR1 SSHAT and CDR2 FNYEAQ (reference sequence). This CDR3 contains 14 residues.

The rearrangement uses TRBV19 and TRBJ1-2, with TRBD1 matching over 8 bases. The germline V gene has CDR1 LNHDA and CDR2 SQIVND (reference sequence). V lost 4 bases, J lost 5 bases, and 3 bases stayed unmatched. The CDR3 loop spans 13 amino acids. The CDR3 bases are TGTGCCAGTAGTAGACAGGGGAATTATGGCTACACCTTC. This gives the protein CASSRQGNYGYTF.

The CDR3 region has the DNA TGTGCCAGCAGCTTAGGACAGGGGGGAGAGCAGTACTTC. Protein: CASSLGQGGEQYF. The rearrangement joins TRBV7-6 to TRBJ2-7; TRBD1 aligns across 9 bases. The CDR3 has 13 residues. The germline V gene encodes CDR1 SGHVS and CDR2 FNYEAQ. Trimming cost V 1 base and J 7 bases; bases outside gene matches: 2.

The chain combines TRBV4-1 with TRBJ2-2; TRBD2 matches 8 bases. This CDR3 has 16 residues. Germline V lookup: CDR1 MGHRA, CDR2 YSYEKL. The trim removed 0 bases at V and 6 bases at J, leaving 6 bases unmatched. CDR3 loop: CASSQESAGGPGELFF. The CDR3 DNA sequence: TGCGCCAGCAGCCAAGAGTCCGCGGGGGGTCCCGGGGAGCTGTTTTTT.

The CDR3: CAWSRRQGYEQYF. Written as DNA, the CDR3 is TGTGCCTGGAGTCGACGACAGGGCTACGAGCAGTACTTC. The chain has TRBV30 and TRBJ2-7; 7 nucleotides line up with TRBD1. The CDR3 consists of 13 residues. J was trimmed by 3 bases and V by 2 bases; bases with no gene match: 4. The germline V gene has CDR1 GTSNPN and CDR2 SVGIG (reference sequence). Looking up the rest from reference TRBV30 and TRBJ2-7 gives the full variable domain: SQTIHQWPATLVQPVGSPLSLECTVEGTSNPNLYWYRQAAGRGLQLLFYSVGIGQISSEVPQNLSASRPQDRQFILSSKKLLLSDSGFYLCAWSRRQGYEQYFGPGTRLTVT.

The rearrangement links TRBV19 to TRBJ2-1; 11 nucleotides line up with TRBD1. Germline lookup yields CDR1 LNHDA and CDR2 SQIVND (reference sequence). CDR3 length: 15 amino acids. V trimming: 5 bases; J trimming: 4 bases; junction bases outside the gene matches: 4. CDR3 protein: CASSAGTGGYNEQFF. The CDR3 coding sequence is TGTGCCAGTAGTGCCGGGACAGGGGGGTACAATGAGCAGTTCTTC.

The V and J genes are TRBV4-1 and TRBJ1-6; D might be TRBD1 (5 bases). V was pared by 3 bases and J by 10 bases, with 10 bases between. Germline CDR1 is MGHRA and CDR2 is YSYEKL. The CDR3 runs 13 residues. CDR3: CASSQTVGSPLHF. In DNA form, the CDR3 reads TGCGCCAGCAGCCAGACAGTCGGATCACCCCTCCACTTT.

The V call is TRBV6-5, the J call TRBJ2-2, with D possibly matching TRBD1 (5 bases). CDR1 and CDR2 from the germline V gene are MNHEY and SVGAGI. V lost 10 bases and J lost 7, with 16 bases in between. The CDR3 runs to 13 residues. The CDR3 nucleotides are TGTGCCACCAGGACACTCTCGGTCGGGGAGCTGTTTTTT. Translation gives CATRTLSVGELFF.

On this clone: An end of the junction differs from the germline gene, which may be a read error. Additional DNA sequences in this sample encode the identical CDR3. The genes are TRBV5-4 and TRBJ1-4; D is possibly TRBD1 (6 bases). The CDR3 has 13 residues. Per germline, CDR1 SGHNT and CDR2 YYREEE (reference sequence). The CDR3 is CASSPRGGEKLFF. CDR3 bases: TGCGCCAGCAGCCCCAGGGGAGGGGAAAAACTGTTTTTT.

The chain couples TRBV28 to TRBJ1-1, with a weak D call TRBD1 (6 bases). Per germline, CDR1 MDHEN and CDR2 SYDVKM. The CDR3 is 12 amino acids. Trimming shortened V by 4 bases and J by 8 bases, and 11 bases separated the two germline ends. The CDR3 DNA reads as TGTGCCAGCAGTTACAGGGTTGCGGAAGCTTTCTTT. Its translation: CASSYRVAEAFF.